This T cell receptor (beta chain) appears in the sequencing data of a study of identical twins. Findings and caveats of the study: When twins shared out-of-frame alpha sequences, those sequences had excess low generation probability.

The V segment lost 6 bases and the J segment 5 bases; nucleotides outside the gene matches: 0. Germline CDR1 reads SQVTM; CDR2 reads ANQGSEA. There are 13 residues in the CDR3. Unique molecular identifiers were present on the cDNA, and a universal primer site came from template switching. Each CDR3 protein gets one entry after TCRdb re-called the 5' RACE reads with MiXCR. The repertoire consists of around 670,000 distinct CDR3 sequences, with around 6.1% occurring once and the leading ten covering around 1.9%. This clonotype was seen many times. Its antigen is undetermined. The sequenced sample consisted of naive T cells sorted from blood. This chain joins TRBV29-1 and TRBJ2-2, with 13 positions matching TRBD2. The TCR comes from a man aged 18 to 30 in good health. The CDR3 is CSVGLAGTGELFF. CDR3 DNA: TGCAGCGTGGGACTAGCGGGGACCGGGGAGCTGTTTTTT.